One sample yielded the 5 T cell receptor beta chains listed below, sequenced in a study of control samples from healthy donors and cancer patients. Sequencing was performed with immunoSEQ multiplex PCR; in TCRdb, only in-frame clones are kept and a portion is missing. The data show about 150,000 clones, roughly 92% seen once. Sequenced input: blood. The origin of the receptors is a woman aged 18-29 years in good health.

This clone was picked up one time. The rearrangement joins TRBV3-1 (or the pseudogene TRBV3-2) to TRBJ2-1, with D perhaps matching TRBD1 (5 bases). Trimming took off 8 bases at V and 5 bases at J, with 19 bases between the two ends. The CDR3 loop spans 15 amino acids. Germline CDR1 and CDR2: LGHDT and YNNKEL (reference sequence). In DNA form, the CDR3 reads TGTGCCAGCTCCCCCTGGGGCCTCATTAACAATGAGCAGTTCTTC. Translated, it gives CASSPWGLINNEQFF.

There are a few counts of this clone. The J gene is TRBJ2-3, the V gene TRBV19; 12 bases fit TRBD1. V lost 7 bases to trimming and J lost 5 bases; unmatched junction nucleotides: 13. CDR1 is LNHDA, CDR2 SQIVND, per germline (reference sequence). The CDR3 spans 17 residues. Here the CDR3 reads CASTFGGGTGGVDTQYF. Written as DNA, the CDR3 is TGTGCCAGTACTTTCGGTGGCGGGACAGGGGGCGTAGATACGCAGTATTTT.

The chain joins TRBV25-1 to TRBJ1-5; no clear D. Germline loops: CDR1 MGHDK, CDR2 SYGVNS. This CDR3 is built from 13 residues. Trimming cost V 6 bases and J 0 bases, with 6 bases left between them. CDR3 region: CASSGSSNQPQHF. For the CDR3, the DNA is TGTGCCAGCAGCGGCAGTAGCAATCAGCCCCAGCATTTT.

V and J are TRBV5-1 and TRBJ1-1; the match to TRBD1 covers 7 bases. The CDR3 has 15 residues. CDR1 is SGHRS and CDR2 is YFSETQ in the germline V gene. Trimming removed 0 bases from V and 1 base from J; junction bases left unmatched: 3. CDR3: CASSLGGTENTEAFF. The CDR3 DNA follows: TGCGCCAGCAGCTTGGGAGGGACAGAGAACACTGAAGCTTTCTTT.

A few counts support this clone. The chain uses TRBV18 and TRBJ1-5, with 7 positions matching TRBD1. The CDR3 contains 14 residues. Looked up from germline, CDR1 is KGHSH and CDR2 is LQKENI. Trimming removed 2 bases from V and 6 bases from J; junction bases left unmatched: 4. The CDR3 DNA reads as TGTGCCAGCTCACCAGGGCAGGGGGTTCAGCCCCAGCATTTT. This gives the protein CASSPGQGVQPQHF. The entire variable domain, with the rest obtained from reference TRBV18 and TRBJ1-5, is as follows: NAGVMQNPRHLVRRRGQEARLRCSPMKGHSHVYWYRQLPEEGLKFMVYLQKENIIDESGMPKERFSAEFPKEGPSILRIQQVVRGDSAAYFCASSPGQGVQPQHFGDGTRLSIL.